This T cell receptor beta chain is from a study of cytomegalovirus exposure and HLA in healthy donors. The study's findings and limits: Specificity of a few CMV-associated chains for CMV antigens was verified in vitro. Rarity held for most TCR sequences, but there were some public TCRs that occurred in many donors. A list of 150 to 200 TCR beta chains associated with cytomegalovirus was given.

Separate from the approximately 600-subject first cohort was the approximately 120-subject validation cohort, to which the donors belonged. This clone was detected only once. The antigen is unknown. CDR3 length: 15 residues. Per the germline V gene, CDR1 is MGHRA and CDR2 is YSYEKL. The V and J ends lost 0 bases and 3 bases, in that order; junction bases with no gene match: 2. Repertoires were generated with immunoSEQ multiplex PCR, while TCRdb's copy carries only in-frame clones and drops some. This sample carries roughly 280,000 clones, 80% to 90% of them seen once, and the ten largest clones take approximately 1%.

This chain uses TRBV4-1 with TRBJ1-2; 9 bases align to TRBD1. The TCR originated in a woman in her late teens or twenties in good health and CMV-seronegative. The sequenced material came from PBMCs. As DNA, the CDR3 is TGCGCCAGCAGCCAAGATAGGACAGGGGACTATGGCTACACCTTC. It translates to CASSQDRTGDYGYTF.